This entry describes one T cell receptor beta chain. The source of the sample is a study of cytomegalovirus exposure and HLA in healthy donors. Germline CDR1 and CDR2: MNHNS and SASEGT. J gave up 2 bases and V 3 bases, and 7 bases lay outside the gene matches. The CDR3 is 15 residues long. It was with 60 Vbeta and 13 Jbeta primers that the PCR ran. Clones were read by immunoSEQ multiplex PCR, and TCRdb kept only the in-frame ones, dropping some. The table has about 250,000 clones, about 66% seen once. This chain joins TRBV6-1 and TRBJ2-7; 7 nucleotides match TRBD1. The sequence came from a female donor in good health and CMV-seronegative. Sequencing was carried out using PBMCs. The DNA of the CDR3 is TGTGCCAGCAGTGAGACAGGGAGTGGAGCCTACGAGCAGTACTTC. This gives the protein CASSETGSGAYEQYF.